Following are 9 T cell receptor beta chains from one sample sequenced in a study of CD8+CD57+ T cells in acquired aplastic anemia. The template used for profiling TCR beta VDJ and CDR3 was genomic DNA. TCRdb used MiXCR to reprocess the reads, holding one entry per CDR3 protein. The sample has about 400,000 distinct CDR3 sequences, about 70% seen once. Sequencing was carried out using sorted CD4+, CD8+, or CD8+CD57+ T cells (not recorded which) from PBMCs. The receptor set was obtained from a human donor in good health, serving as a control.

The sample holds one count of this clonotype. The junction departs from the called germline gene at one end, perhaps through a read error. This chain uses TRBV7-2 with TRBJ1-4; D perhaps matches TRBD1 (6 bases). Per the germline V gene, CDR1 is SGHTA and CDR2 is FQGNSA. This CDR3 region has 13 residues. The CDR3 protein is CASRETGFDTEAF. In nucleotides, the CDR3 is TGTGCCAGCAGGGAGACAGGATTTGACACTGAAGCTTTC. Using reference TRBV7-2 and TRBJ1-4 for the parts outside the CDR3, the full variable domain is GAGVSQSPSNKVTEKGKDVELRCDPISGHTALYWYRQSLGQGLEFLIYFQGNSAPDKSGLPSDRFSAERTGGSVSTLTIQRTQQEDSAVYLCASRETGFDTEAFGSGTQLSVL.

The gene calls are TRBV12-5 and TRBJ1-1, with 10 bases that match TRBD1. The germline gives CDR1 LGHNT, CDR2 FRNRAP. J was trimmed by 3 bases and V by 1 base; bases with no gene match: 2. The CDR3 consists of 15 residues. The CDR3 region has the DNA TGTGCTAGTGGTTTGGGACAGGGGGCTTACACTGAAGCTTTCTTT. It codes for CASGLGQGAYTEAFF.

The V and J genes are TRBV3-1 and TRBJ1-2; D unclear. V was pared by 0 bases and J by 7 bases, with 12 bases between. The CDR3 consists of 14 residues. Germline values: CDR1 LGHDT, CDR2 YNNKEL (reference sequence). As DNA, the CDR3 is TGTGCCAGCAGCCAAGATACGAGAGGGCCTGGCTACACCTTC. This codes for CASSQDTRGPGYTF.

The chain is built from TRBV20-1 and TRBJ2-1; TRBD2 matches 14 bases. This CDR3 has 14 residues. The J segment lost 10 bases and the V segment lost 5 bases, leaving 7 bases of the junction unmatched. Germline lookup yields CDR1 DFQATT and CDR2 SNEGSKA (reference sequence). CDR3 protein: CSAEGLAGDGEQFF. The CDR3 DNA is TGCAGTGCTGAGGGACTAGCGGGGGATGGAGAGCAGTTCTTC.

The rearrangement joins TRBV7-2 to TRBJ1-2; perhaps TRBD1 as D (5 bases). CDR1 is SGHTA and CDR2 is FQGNSA in the germline V gene. The CDR3 is made up of 16 amino acids. V was shortened by 3 bases and J by 5 bases, with 19 bases between the two germline ends. As DNA, the CDR3 is TGTGCCAGCAGCTTTGGGCGGGGGGGGACCTTATATGGCTACACCTTC. This codes for CASSFGRGGTLYGYTF.

The rearrangement uses TRBV5-4 and TRBJ1-1; D might be TRBD1 (5 bases). The V end was cut by 2 bases, the J end by 5 bases, with 10 bases between. Germline V CDR1 and CDR2: SGHNT, YYREEE (reference sequence). This CDR3 region has 13 residues. For the CDR3, the DNA is TGTGCCAGCAGCTTCACCGGGGGGACTGAAGCTTTCTTT. It encodes CASSFTGGTEAFF.

In regard to this clonotype: The junction and the germline gene differ at one end; a read error may be behind it. V is TRBV20-1 and J is TRBJ1-1; D uncertain. The CDR3 contains 11 residues. Germline-derived CDR1 and CDR2 are DFQATT and SNEGSKA (reference sequence). In DNA form, the CDR3 reads TGCAGTGCTAGCCCGAACAATGAAGCTTTCTTT. Translation: CSASPNNEAFF.

The rearrangement uses TRBV2 and TRBJ2-5, with D maybe TRBD2 (5 bases). Trimming shortened V by 5 bases and J by 5 bases, and 21 bases separated the two germline ends. The germline V gene has CDR1 SNHLY and CDR2 FYNNEI. This CDR3 is built from 16 residues. The CDR3 DNA follows: TGTGCCAGCAGTCCCTATGAAGGACTCAAGGAGGAGACCCAGTACTTC. This codes for CASSPYEGLKEETQYF.

In regard to this clonotype: This CDR3 is missing its conserved last phenylalanine or tryptophan, likely due to a read error. No DNA is shown, since the ends of the CDR3 on it are uncertain; the CDR3 is the one TCRdb lists. The chain combines TRBV7-2 with TRBJ1-1; the table's D call, TRBD1, was not checked against the DNA. The CDR3 is 11 amino acids long, termini counted. Germline CDR1 SGHTA, CDR2 FQGNSA. CDR3 in amino acids: CASSLLTGHFY.